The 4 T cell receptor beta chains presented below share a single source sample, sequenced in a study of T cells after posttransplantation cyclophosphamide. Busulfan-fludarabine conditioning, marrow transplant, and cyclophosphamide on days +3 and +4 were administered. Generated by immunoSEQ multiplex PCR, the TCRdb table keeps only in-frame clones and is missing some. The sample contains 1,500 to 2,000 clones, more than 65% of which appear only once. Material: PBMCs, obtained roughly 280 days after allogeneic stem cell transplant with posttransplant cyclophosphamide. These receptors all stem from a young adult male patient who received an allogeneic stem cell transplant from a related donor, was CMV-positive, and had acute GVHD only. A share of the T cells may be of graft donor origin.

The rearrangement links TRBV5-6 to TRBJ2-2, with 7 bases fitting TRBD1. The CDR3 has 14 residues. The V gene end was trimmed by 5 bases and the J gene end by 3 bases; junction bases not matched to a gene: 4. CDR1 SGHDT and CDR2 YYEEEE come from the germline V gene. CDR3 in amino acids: CASRLGQDTGELFF. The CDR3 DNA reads TGTGCCAGCAGACTCGGACAGGACACCGGGGAGCTGTTTTTT.

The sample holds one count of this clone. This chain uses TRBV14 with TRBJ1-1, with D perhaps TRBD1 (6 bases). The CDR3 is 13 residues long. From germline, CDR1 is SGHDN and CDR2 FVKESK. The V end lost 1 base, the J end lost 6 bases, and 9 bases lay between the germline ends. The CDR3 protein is CASSQVGGSEAFF. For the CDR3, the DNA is TGTGCCAGCAGCCAAGTAGGGGGTTCTGAAGCTTTCTTT.

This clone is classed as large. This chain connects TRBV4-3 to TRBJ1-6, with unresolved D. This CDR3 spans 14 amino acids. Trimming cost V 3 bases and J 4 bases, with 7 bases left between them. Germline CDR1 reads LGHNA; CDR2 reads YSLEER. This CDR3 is CASSHLTYNSPLHF. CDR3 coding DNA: TGCGCCAGCAGCCATTTGACTTATAATTCACCCCTCCACTTT.

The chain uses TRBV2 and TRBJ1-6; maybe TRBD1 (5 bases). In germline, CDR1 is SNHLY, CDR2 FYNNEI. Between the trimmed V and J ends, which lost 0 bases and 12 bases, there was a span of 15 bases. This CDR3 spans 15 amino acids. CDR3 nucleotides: TGTGCCAGCAGTGAAGCGCTTCCAGGGATGGTACCCCTCCACTTT. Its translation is CASSEALPGMVPLHF.